This T cell receptor beta chain came from a study of T cells expressing NK-cell markers. Study background: Repertoires of TCR beta were obtained from T cells sorted as CD3+CD56+NKG2C+, CD3+CD56+NKG2C- and CD3+CD56-NKG2C+. Most of the eight sequenced donors were classified as HCMV-seropositive, and one was classified as seronegative. Study-level points and caveats: A few donors likewise had their CD3+CD56-NKG2C+ fraction led by these clonotypes. Of CD8+ T cells, 1.0-7.0% belonged to dominant NKG2C+ clonotypes in several donors.

The CDR3 runs to 15 residues. The germline V gene has CDR1 SGHTA and CDR2 FQGNSA. Concerning this clonotype: Its antigen is as yet unknown.

With the 5' RACE reads reprocessed, TCRdb shows one record per CDR3 protein and no DNA. The sample holds about 540,000 distinct CDR3 sequences. The gene calls are TRBV7-2 and TRBJ2-3; the D gene TCRdb calls, TRBD2, cannot be checked with no DNA. The sample comprised blood T cells: a sorted CD56 or NKG2C T cell subset, CD4+ or CD8+ T cells, or bulk PBMC T cells (not recorded which). The origin of this receptor is a man aged 18 to 30 in good health. CDR3: CASSLKGTSGGGQYF. The complete variable domain, with remaining parts taken from reference TRBV7-2 and TRBJ2-3, reads GAGVSQSPSNKVTEKGKDVELRCDPISGHTALYWYRQSLGQGLEFLIYFQGNSAPDKSGLPSDRFSAERTGGSVSTLTIQRTQQEDSAVYLCASSLKGTSGGGQYFGPGTRLTVL.